What follows is one T cell receptor (beta chain) and its context. TCRdb's table, derived via immunoSEQ multiplex PCR, lists solely in-frame clones and lacks some. The table records 550,000 to 700,000 clones, roughly 73% of them present only once. The source of the sample is a study of shared clonotypes between healthy human individuals. V lost 0 bases, J lost 4 bases, and 12 bases lay in between. Germline values: CDR1 SGHAT, CDR2 FQNNGV. The length of the CDR3 is 15 residues. The sequencing input was memory CD4+ T cells sorted from blood. Documented subset: CD45RA-negative fraction. The rearrangement links TRBV11-2 to TRBJ1-2, with TRBD1 as a possible D gene (5 bases). The clonotype originates from a woman in her twenties or thirties in good health. DNA of the CDR3: TGTGCCAGCAGCTTAGATGGGGCCCTTAGCTATGGCTACACCTTC. It encodes CASSLDGALSYGYTF.